Below, 16 T cell receptor beta chains from the same sample are listed, as sequenced in a study of OX40 agonist ivuxolimab in advanced cancers. Some clones are missing from TCRdb's copy, which holds only in-frame ones; the method was immunoSEQ multiplex PCR. There are around 76,000 clones in the sample; more than 70% occur only once, and 8% to 10% lies in the top ten. The sample was CD4+ or CD8+ T cells sorted from blood, taken in a trial of the OX40 agonist ivuxolimab. These receptor sequences come from an adult with an advanced solid tumor such as melanoma, head and neck, liver or kidney cancer.

CDR3 nucleotides: TGTGCCAGCACCAGGGAGGCAAGCACTGAAGCTTTCTTT. Its protein product is CASTREASTEAFF. The gene calls are TRBV2 and TRBJ1-1; D possibly corresponds to TRBD1 (5 bases). The CDR3 loop spans 13 amino acids. Trimming left V 7 bases short and J 4 bases short, with 13 bases between. Germline-derived CDR1 and CDR2 are SNHLY and FYNNEI.

Worth noting for this clone: One end of the junction fails to match germline, which may point to a read error. The chain is built from TRBV6-1 and TRBJ1-1; tentative D call: TRBD1 (5 bases). This CDR3 comprises 13 residues. CDR1 is MNHNS and CDR2 is SASEGT in the germline V gene. CDR3 sequence reads: CASSEGPSRTLRF. For the CDR3, the DNA is TGTGCCAGCAGTGAGGGCCCTTCCCGGACACTTCGGTTT.

The V and J genes are TRBV6-6 and TRBJ1-3; D remains unclear. Germline V gene sequence: CDR1 MNHNY, CDR2 SVGAGI (reference sequence). V lost 0 bases and J lost 4, with 10 bases in between. CDR3 length: 15 amino acids. CDR3 residues: CASSYSMVGGNTIYF. In DNA, the CDR3 is TGTGCCAGCAGTTACTCGATGGTAGGCGGAAACACCATATATTTT.

V gene TRBV18 combines with J gene TRBJ1-2; 8 bases line up with TRBD1. Losses at the gene ends were 3 bases for V and 7 bases for J; bases not matched to a gene: 10. The CDR3 is made up of 15 amino acids. Germline V gives CDR1 KGHSH, CDR2 LQKENI. The CDR3 here is CASSPEATGEAGYTF. CDR3 DNA sequence: TGTGCCAGCTCACCTGAGGCGACAGGGGAGGCTGGCTACACCTTC.

This clone was counted only a few times. V is TRBV14 and J is TRBJ1-2, with D perhaps matching TRBD1 (6 bases). The CDR3 spans 13 residues. Germline V gene data show CDR1 as SGHDN and CDR2 as FVKESK. V shed 0 bases and J shed 7 bases, with 9 bases lying between them. As DNA, the CDR3 is TGTGCCAGCAGCCAAGATCCCAGGGGTGGCTACACCTTC. Residues: CASSQDPRGGYTF. Supplemented by reference TRBV14 and TRBJ1-2, the full variable domain reads EAGVTQFPSHSVIEKGQTVTLRCDPISGHDNLYWYRRVMGKEIKFLLHFVKESKQDESGMPNNRFLAERTGGTYSTLKVQPAELEDSGVYFCASSQDPRGGYTFGSGTRLTVV.

This chain uses TRBV28 with TRBJ2-7, with D perhaps TRBD2 (5 bases). The CDR3 contains 13 residues. Germline CDR1 is MDHEN and CDR2 is SYDVKM. Trimming removed 5 bases from V and 6 bases from J, with 14 bases in between. CDR3 coding DNA: TGTGCCAGCAGTCCAAGGGCGGGCTTCGAGCAGTACTTC. The encoded protein is CASSPRAGFEQYF.

The chain combines TRBV10-1 with TRBJ2-5; TRBD1 might be the D (5 bases). Germline values: CDR1 WNHNN, CDR2 SYGVQD (reference sequence). V was cut by 4 bases and J by 4 bases, with 13 bases left in between. The CDR3 loop spans 14 amino acids. Here the CDR3 reads CASSAPGRAETQYF. For the CDR3, the DNA is TGCGCCAGCAGTGCCCCGGGCAGGGCAGAGACCCAGTACTTC.

This rearrangement joins TRBV2 to TRBJ2-3, with a possible D match to TRBD1 (7 bases). CDR1 is SNHLY and CDR2 is FYNNEI in the germline V gene. The CDR3 has 14 residues. V was cut by 2 bases and J by 3 bases, with 9 bases left in between. The DNA for the CDR3 is TGTGCCAGCAGTGAACAGGGGGGAACAGATACGCAGTATTTT. As protein: CASSEQGGTDTQYF.

The chain is built from TRBV5-4 and TRBJ1-6, with TRBD1 identical over 9 bases. V lost 3 bases, J lost 8 bases, and 3 bases stayed unmatched. CDR3 length: 14 amino acids. Per the germline V gene, CDR1 is SGHNT and CDR2 is YYREEE (reference sequence). Here the CDR3 DNA reads TGTGCCAGCAGCTCACAGGGGGCGGATTCACCCCTCCACTTT. Translating gives CASSSQGADSPLHF.

This clone was counted once. The chain carries TRBV29-1 and TRBJ2-3; D not certain. The CDR3 length is 10 residues. Trimming took 4 bases from V and 5 from J, leaving 4 bases between them. Germline CDR1 SQVTM, CDR2 ANQGSEA. The CDR3: CSVGLDTQYF. The CDR3 coding sequence is TGCAGCGTTGGCTTAGATACGCAGTATTTT.

In its sample, this clone was seen once. CDR3 in amino acids: CASSLRDRGSTDTQYF. Here the CDR3 DNA reads TGTGCCAGCAGCCTACGGGACAGGGGTAGCACAGATACGCAGTATTTT. The chain combines TRBV21-1 with TRBJ2-3; the table names TRBD1, a call not compared with the DNA. TRBV21-1 is listed as a pseudogene. The CDR3 contains 16 residues.

The chain uses TRBV9 and TRBJ1-1; D remains ambiguous. The CDR3 totals 14 residues. V lost 4 bases and J lost 3, with 13 bases in between. Germline assignment: CDR1 SGDLS and CDR2 YYNGEE. The CDR3 loop reads CASSSRSRDTEAFF. CDR3 nucleotide sequence: TGTGCCAGCAGCTCCCGGTCGAGGGACACTGAAGCTTTCTTT.

There are a few counts of this clone. The J gene is TRBJ1-4, the V gene TRBV28; D is unclear. Per the germline V gene, CDR1 is MDHEN and CDR2 is SYDVKM. Trimming stripped 8 bases from V and 6 bases from J, with 16 bases between. The CDR3 covers 14 residues. CDR3 coding DNA: TGTGCCAGCGGAGAAGGGAGGCGGGATGAAAAACTGTTTTTT. This sequence encodes CASGEGRRDEKLFF.

The V gene is TRBV9, the J gene TRBJ2-2; TRBD2 matches at 7 bases. J was trimmed by 3 bases and V by 2 bases; bases with no gene match: 7. This CDR3 has 16 amino acids. Germline-derived CDR1 and CDR2 are SGDLS and YYNGEE. The CDR3 protein is CASSVGLAEDTGELFF. In DNA, the CDR3 is TGTGCCAGCAGCGTTGGGCTAGCGGAAGACACCGGGGAGCTGTTTTTT.

The sample holds one count of this clone. This sequence joins TRBV9 and TRBJ1-3; D might be TRBD1 (5 bases). The V end lost 3 bases, the J end lost 3 bases, and 7 bases lay between the germline ends. CDR1 SGDLS and CDR2 YYNGEE come from the germline V gene. This CDR3 is built from 13 residues. The CDR3 loop reads CASSATDGNTIYF. DNA of the CDR3: TGTGCCAGCAGCGCGACAGATGGAAACACCATATATTTT.

The rearrangement uses TRBV19 and TRBJ1-1; 8 bases align to TRBD1. V shed 3 bases, J shed 1 base, and the junction held 7 bases outside the gene matches. The CDR3 contains 16 residues. CDR1 is LNHDA and CDR2 is SQIVND in the germline V gene (reference sequence). CDR3 nucleotides: TGTGCCAGTAGTATTGGATACGGACAGGGGAACACTGAAGCTTTCTTT. This gives the protein CASSIGYGQGNTEAFF.